The 20 T cell receptor beta chains in this list originate from one sample, sequenced in a study of CD8 T cells in ankylosing spondylitis (dated by TCRdb to about 2017). Libraries came from 5' RACE. Sequencing was performed on an Illumina HiSeq 2500. TCRdb passed the public sequencing reads through fastp at Q25 and MiXCR, retaining productive beta sequences. CDR3 protein sequences are deduplicated, and each keeps its most common genes and DNA. For this sample the table gives 50,000 to 60,000 distinct CDR3 sequences, of which 7.4% were detected only once. The ten largest clones add up to about 8.5% of the sample. The sequencing sample was made of blood, either unsorted or a sorted T cell fraction (not recorded which). The receptors here all came from a female donor with ankylosing spondylitis or in good health (not recorded which).

This clonotype was seen at least ten times. The chain is built from TRBV28 and TRBJ2-3; D possibly corresponds to TRBD1 (6 bases). The V and J ends lost 3 bases and 1 base respectively, with 17 bases between them. In germline, CDR1 is MDHEN, CDR2 SYDVKM. CDR3 length: 17 residues. The DNA of the CDR3 is TGTGCCAGCAGTTTCACAGGGTTGGGGATGGGCACAGATACGCAGTATTTT. Residues: CASSFTGLGMGTDTQYF.

CDR3 amino acids: CASSPPGGRDTGELFF. DNA for the CDR3: TGTGCCAGCTCACCACCGGGTGGCCGCGACACCGGGGAGCTGTTTTTT. The V and J genes are TRBV18 and TRBJ2-2; D gene uncertain. This CDR3 spans 16 amino acids. The V gene lost 0 bases and the J gene lost 3 bases, with 11 bases spanning the gap. Looked up from germline, CDR1 is KGHSH and CDR2 is LQKENI.

This clonotype was seen repeatedly, ten times or more. V gene TRBV5-1 combines with J gene TRBJ1-2; weak D call: TRBD1 (5 bases). Germline V gene lookup returns CDR1 SGHRS and CDR2 YFSETQ. The CDR3 has 15 amino acids. V was cut by 0 bases and J by 0 bases, with 9 bases left in between. As DNA, the CDR3 is TGCGCCAGCAGCTTGGGGACACAAACTAACTATGGCTACACCTTC. Its translation is CASSLGTQTNYGYTF.

The table lists this clonotype with many counts. The chain carries TRBV20-1 and TRBJ2-4; 7 bases match TRBD1. This CDR3 spans 12 amino acids. Germline loops: CDR1 DFQATT, CDR2 SNEGSKA (reference sequence). With 6 bases clipped from V and 7 bases from J, the junction kept 6 bases outside the gene matches. CDR3 amino acids: CSAETGQNIQYF. The CDR3 DNA follows: TGCAGTGCCGAGACAGGGCAGAACATTCAGTACTTC.

This clonotype was seen many times. The chain joins TRBV10-3 to TRBJ2-1, with 8 bases matching TRBD2. The CDR3 is 14 residues long. The V and J ends lost 4 bases and 8 bases, in that order; junction bases with no gene match: 7. CDR1 and CDR2 from the germline V gene are ENHRY and SYGVKD. The CDR3 protein is CAISAQPGRDEQFF. The DNA for the CDR3 is TGTGCCATCAGTGCGCAGCCCGGGAGGGATGAGCAGTTCTTC.

The chain joins TRBV7-2 to TRBJ2-3; a weak D match, TRBD2 (5 bases). CDR1 SGHTA and CDR2 FQGNSA come from the germline V gene. Trimming left V 4 bases short and J 4 bases short, with 12 bases between. This CDR3 is 14 amino acids long. CDR3 protein: CASSSGLTADTQYF. The CDR3 region has the DNA TGTGCCAGCAGCTCCGGACTGACCGCAGATACGCAGTATTTT.

This clonotype has at least ten counts. J is TRBJ1-2 and V is TRBV15; weak D call: TRBD1 (5 bases). The V gene lost 3 bases and the J gene lost 4 bases, with 21 bases spanning the gap. Per germline, CDR1 LNHNV and CDR2 YYDKDF (reference sequence). The length of the CDR3 is 17 residues. CDR3 in DNA: TGTGCCACCAGCAGGGCCTGGCGCGGCCTGGGGGGCTATGGCTACACCTTC. Protein product: CATSRAWRGLGGYGYTF.

This clonotype is medium-sized. The chain recombines TRBV20-1 with TRBJ1-1, with D possibly TRBD1 on 6 matching bases. Germline V CDR1 and CDR2: DFQATT, SNEGSKA (reference sequence). V was cut by 2 bases and J by 1 base, with 14 bases left in between. This CDR3 has 15 amino acids. CDR3 nucleotides: TGCAGTGCTAGAAGACTGGACAGTCAGAACACTGAAGCTTTCTTT. This sequence encodes CSARRLDSQNTEAFF.

This clonotype came up many times. The chain couples TRBV9 to TRBJ2-1; D unclear. The germline CDR1 and CDR2 sequences are SGDLS and YYNGEE. With 4 bases removed from V and 0 bases from J, the gap between germline ends came to 17 bases. The CDR3 is 17 amino acids. The CDR3 nucleotides are TGTGCCAGCAGCCCTAGACTCGGACGAAGCTCCTACAATGAGCAGTTCTTC. Amino acid sequence: CASSPRLGRSSYNEQFF.

The chain carries TRBV20-1 and TRBJ2-5; 9 bases are a match to TRBD2. The germline gives CDR1 DFQATT, CDR2 SNEGSKA (reference sequence). V was pared by 5 bases and J by 1 base, with 8 bases of the junction left unmatched. The CDR3 covers 15 residues. CDR3 amino acids: CSADPLTSGQETQYF. The CDR3, as DNA: TGCAGTGCTGACCCCCTGACTAGCGGCCAAGAGACCCAGTACTTC.

V gene TRBV5-1 combines with J gene TRBJ2-5; 8 nucleotides agree with TRBD1. Trimming took 4 bases from V and 4 from J; bases not matched to a gene: 9. The CDR3 length is 15 residues. Per germline, CDR1 SGHRS and CDR2 YFSETQ. The CDR3 DNA reads as TGCGCCAGCAGCGTGGGACAGGTTGACGGAGAGACCCAGTACTTC. Translated: CASSVGQVDGETQYF.

In this sample, this clonotype turned up many times. This chain joins TRBV6-6 and TRBJ1-1; 9 bases agree with TRBD1. Germline V lookup: CDR1 MNHNY, CDR2 SVGAGI (reference sequence). CDR3 length: 16 amino acids. Trimming removed 4 bases from V and 0 bases from J; junction bases left unmatched: 6. CDR3 in amino acids: CASSWLTGGMNTEAFF. CDR3 DNA sequence: TGTGCCAGCAGTTGGCTTACAGGGGGCATGAACACTGAAGCTTTCTTT.

This clonotype appeared many times. The V gene is TRBV7-9, the J gene TRBJ1-1; D perhaps matches TRBD1 (6 bases). The germline V and J ends were trimmed by 0 bases and 3 bases, with 11 bases remaining between them. This CDR3 is built from 15 residues. Germline-derived CDR1 and CDR2 are SEHNR and FQNEAQ (reference sequence). The DNA for the CDR3 is TGTGCCAGCAGCTTAGCCAGGGGAGGTGACACTGAAGCTTTCTTT. This sequence encodes CASSLARGGDTEAFF.

The chain carries TRBV5-1 and TRBJ2-5; unclear D gene. Trimming shortened V by 4 bases and J by 2 bases, and 18 bases separated the two germline ends. CDR3 length: 16 residues. Germline assignment: CDR1 SGHRS and CDR2 YFSETQ. The CDR3 region is CASSPRWTLRQETQYF. The CDR3 DNA reads as TGCGCCAGCAGCCCGAGGTGGACCCTAAGGCAAGAGACCCAGTACTTC.

This clonotype was observed a few times. J is TRBJ2-5 and V is TRBV11-2; D unresolved. The V gene lost 5 bases and the J gene lost 4 bases, with 11 bases spanning the gap. The CDR3 covers 13 residues. Germline CDR1 reads SGHAT; CDR2 reads FQNNGV. CDR3 in DNA: TGTGCCAGCAGCCTATCAGCCCGAGAGACCCAGTACTTC. As protein: CASSLSARETQYF.

This clonotype has at least ten counts. The chain couples TRBV10-3 to TRBJ1-6; D remains unclear. V was cut by 7 bases and J by 7 bases, with 8 bases left in between. This CDR3 has 12 residues. Germline-derived CDR1 and CDR2 are ENHRY and SYGVKD. CDR3 sequence (DNA): TGTGCCATCAAGGAAGTGAATTCACCCCTCCACTTT. Translated, it gives CAIKEVNSPLHF.

This clonotype occurred many times. The rearrangement uses TRBV5-1 and TRBJ2-4; D might be TRBD2 (6 bases). V lost 4 bases, J lost 10 bases, and 12 bases lay in between. This CDR3 comprises 12 residues. CDR1 and CDR2 (germline): SGHRS, YFSETQ. The CDR3 sequence is CASSHGLRIQYF. The CDR3 bases are TGCGCCAGCAGCCACGGACTACGTATTCAGTACTTC.

This clonotype was counted a few times. The chain employs TRBV4-2 and TRBJ2-5, with 7 bases fitting TRBD2. J was trimmed by 4 bases and V by 4 bases; bases with no gene match: 3. The CDR3 is 13 residues long. The germline V gene has CDR1 LGHNA and CDR2 YNFKEQ. CDR3 nucleotide sequence: TGTGCCAGCAGCCCGGGACTAACAGAGACCCAGTACTTC. It translates to CASSPGLTETQYF.

This clonotype was seen at least ten times. At one end, the junction sequence differs from germline, possibly due to a read error. This chain uses TRBV4-3 with TRBJ1-2; D is ambiguous. The CDR3 loop spans 13 amino acids. CDR1 and CDR2 from the germline V gene are LGHNA and YSLEER. The CDR3 loop is CASSQDIEEIYTF. The CDR3 region has the DNA TGCGCCAGCAGTCAAGATATAGAAGAAATCTACACCTTC.

This clonotype was seen repeatedly, ten times or more. The rearrangement links TRBV20-1 to TRBJ1-6; D not resolved. Germline CDR1 reads DFQATT; CDR2 reads SNEGSKA (reference sequence). This CDR3 has 15 residues. Trimming removed 6 bases at V and 1 base at J, with 13 bases between. CDR3 protein: CSATTGRSYNSPLHF. The CDR3 DNA reads TGCAGTGCCACTACCGGACGGTCCTATAATTCACCCCTCCACTTT.